This TCR beta chain was documented in a study of tumor and adjacent non-tumor tissue in lung cancer (dated by TCRdb to between 2018 and 2020). Concerning the study at large: The cohort included around twelve adenocarcinoma, a couple of squamous cell carcinoma and 1 small cell lung cancer patients. Ages among the roughly 15 patients ranged from roughly 31 to 85 years, there were 10 or so men and 5 women, and disease was at TNM stage I to III. In total, sequencing yielded 125,075,908 productive TCRbeta reads, which works out to an average of approximately 4 million reads per sample. Using bulk TCRbeta repertoires from roughly 14 lung cancer patients, the study set lung tumor tissue side by side with matched distant non-tumor lung tissue. For each patient, one tumor sample and one normal lung sample were taken, giving under 35 paired specimens that underwent TCRbeta CDR3 sequencing.

Regarding this clonotype: It has no known antigen specificity. Sequence at one end of the junction differs from germline and may be a read error.

Library preparation was by multiplex PCR. The listed sequencing device is Illumina HiSeq 2500. TCRbeta libraries were built by three rounds of nested PCR using primers (Table S4), following protocols modified from ARM-PCR. Before sequencing, PCR products in the 200-500 bp range were cut out of the gel and cleaned up using the QIAquick gel extraction kit. The authors' analysis ran thus. Reads were cleaned with Trimmomatic, merged with FLASH into complete CDR3 sequences, and assigned to V(D)J germline segments with MiTCR. VDJtools was used to compute clonal diversity as the inverse Simpson's index. In-frame sequences without a premature stop codon were defined as productive reads. Starting from the raw public reads, TCRdb applied fastp trimming at Q25, assembled clones with MiXCR and retained in-frame beta chains. Each CDR3 protein gets just one entry, which takes the most common genes and DNA from the rows behind it. The V and J calls come from TCRdb's annotation, not from the publication. This sample is represented by about 86,000 distinct CDR3 sequences; around 76% of them were singletons. Roughly 22% of the sample is in the top ten clones.

RNA was extracted from bulk unsorted tissue and checked for quality with a NanoDrop ND-1000 and an Agilent 2100. Distant non-tumor tissue taken more than 3 cm from the tumor edge was used as the normal lung sample. All donors had newly diagnosed lung cancer, had not received prior chemotherapy, and were admitted for thoracic surgery in China between August and November 2014. Patients who had received previous radiotherapy or chemotherapy, or who had another concurrent cancer, were excluded from the study. Surgical tissue pieces of about 1-2.1 cm3 were preserved in RNAlater solution and were kept at -80 degrees C until use. What the work shows at the level of the full study, not this receptor alone: Only roughly 14 patients were included in the cohort, and the need for larger samples and more detailed clinical data was noted by the authors. Because peripheral blood was not sequenced, blood TCRbeta repertoires in the lung cancer patients of the study were not examined. A significantly larger cumulative share of the repertoire was made up by the top 100 clones in normal lung than in tumor tissue. Significantly higher TCR diversity was found in younger patients, and higher tumor TCR diversity was associated with shorter overall and disease-free survival. Significantly higher TCR diversity (inverse Simpson) was observed in tumor tissue than in normal lung tissue (approximately 400 vs 170, P = 0.0075, Mann-Whitney U test). The sequencing platform is not named in the methods, and unique molecular identifiers are not mentioned.

The CDR3 goes from the cysteine to the phenylalanine over 14 residues. The read is trimmed to its CDR3 DNA, 42 bases read in frame from base 1. CDR1 and CDR2 are drawn from the germline V gene (reference sequence): GTSNPN, SVGIG. The clonotype was recovered from a woman aged 50 to 65 with non-small cell lung cancer. The chain is made from TRBV30 and TRBJ2-1; TRBD2 is possibly the D segment (5 matching bases). The sequencing sample was made of distant non-tumor lung tissue. The CDR3 reads as follows: CAWRLNLTINEQFF. The nucleotide sequence reads as follows: TGTGCTTGGAGGCTAAACCTTACAATCAATGAGCAGTTCTTC.